Listed below are T cell receptor beta chains from one sample, sequenced in a study of cytomegalovirus exposure and HLA in healthy donors. Generated by immunoSEQ multiplex PCR, the TCRdb table keeps only in-frame clones and is missing some. The data contain some 140,000 clones, 60% to 85% of them singletons. The sequencing sample was made of PBMCs. The receptors derive from a woman in her thirties or forties in good health and CMV-seronegative. The CDR3 runs from the conserved cysteine through the conserved F or W. Each record gives: V gene, J gene, D gene, clone size, CDR3 protein, CDR3 DNA. A D gene is named only where the DNA matches it firmly. A row's size may be missing; if present it is once, few, many or a size class.

v_call: TRBV2; j_call: TRBJ1-5; d_call: -; clone_size: -; cdr3_aa: CASSERQGSNQPQHF; cdr3_nt: TGTGCCAGCAGTGAAAGGCAGGGAAGCAATCAGCCCCAGCATTTT
v_call: TRBV5-1; j_call: TRBJ1-5; d_call: -; clone_size: -; cdr3_aa: CASSLGTDTGQPQHF; cdr3_nt: TGCGCCAGCAGCTTGGGGACAGACACGGGTCAGCCCCAGCATTTT
v_call: TRBV5-1; j_call: TRBJ2-1; d_call: TRBD2; clone_size: -; cdr3_aa: CASSPGLAKNNEQFF; cdr3_nt: TGCGCCAGCAGCCCGGGACTAGCTAAGAACAATGAGCAGTTCTTC
v_call: TRBV10-2; j_call: TRBJ1-5; d_call: -; clone_size: -; cdr3_aa: CAASPLITDQPQHF; cdr3_nt: TGCGCCGCATCCCCCCTAATTACTGATCAGCCCCAGCATTTT
v_call: TRBV7-6; j_call: TRBJ2-1; d_call: -; clone_size: -; cdr3_aa: CASSLSGQAIYNEQFF; cdr3_nt: TGTGCCAGCAGCCTTAGCGGACAGGCCATCTACAATGAGCAGTTCTTC
v_call: TRBV27; j_call: TRBJ2-7; d_call: TRBD2; clone_size: -; cdr3_aa: CASSLRVQGRTSGVRYEQYF; cdr3_nt: TGTGCCAGCAGTTTAAGGGTGCAGGGGCGAACTAGCGGGGTTCGTTACGAGCAGTACTTC
v_call: TRBV25-1; j_call: TRBJ2-3; d_call: TRBD2; clone_size: -; cdr3_aa: CASSEYSGRGGWDTQYF; cdr3_nt: TGTGCCAGCAGTGAATACTCTGGGCGGGGGGGCTGGGATACGCAGTATTTT
v_call: TRBV19; j_call: TRBJ1-1; d_call: TRBD1; clone_size: -; cdr3_aa: CASSNWDSDEAFF; cdr3_nt: TGTGCCAGTAGTAATTGGGACAGTGATGAAGCTTTCTTT
v_call: TRBV2; j_call: TRBJ2-5; d_call: -; clone_size: -; cdr3_aa: CASSEQGPQETQYF; cdr3_nt: TGTGCCAGCAGTGAACAGGGTCCCCAAGAGACCCAGTACTTC
v_call: TRBV4-2; j_call: TRBJ2-3; d_call: TRBD2; clone_size: -; cdr3_aa: CASSRTSGGSDTQYF; cdr3_nt: TGTGCCAGCAGTCGCACTAGCGGGGGGTCAGATACGCAGTATTTT
v_call: TRBV10-1; j_call: TRBJ2-1; d_call: -; clone_size: -; cdr3_aa: CASSLDGNNEQFF; cdr3_nt: TGCGCCAGCAGTCTGGACGGGAACAATGAGCAGTTCTTC
v_call: TRBV10-2; j_call: TRBJ1-5; d_call: -; clone_size: -; cdr3_aa: CASSERTRDQPQHF; cdr3_nt: TGCGCCAGCAGTGAGAGAACACGGGATCAGCCCCAGCATTTT
v_call: TRBV7-8; j_call: TRBJ2-7; d_call: TRBD1; clone_size: few; cdr3_aa: CASSQGQETYEQYF; cdr3_nt: TGTGCCAGCAGCCAAGGACAGGAGACCTACGAGCAGTACTTC
v_call: TRBV27; j_call: TRBJ2-5; d_call: -; clone_size: -; cdr3_aa: CASQGGRETQYF; cdr3_nt: TGTGCCAGCCAGGGGGGTAGAGAGACCCAGTACTTC
v_call: TRBV10-1; j_call: TRBJ2-1; d_call: TRBD2; clone_size: -; cdr3_aa: CASRLAGTEGEQFF; cdr3_nt: TGCGCCAGTCGGCTAGCGGGCACAGAGGGAGAGCAGTTCTTC
v_call: TRBV7-9; j_call: TRBJ2-7; d_call: -; clone_size: -; cdr3_aa: CASSLGQPGGSVNEQYF; cdr3_nt: TGTGCCAGCAGCTTAGGACAACCAGGAGGCAGTGTAAACGAGCAGTACTTC
v_call: TRBV4-1; j_call: TRBJ1-1; d_call: -; clone_size: -; cdr3_aa: CASSLLYGLFRTEAFF; cdr3_nt: TGCGCCAGCAGTCTACTATACGGGTTGTTCCGGACTGAAGCTTTCTTT
v_call: TRBV13; j_call: TRBJ2-2; d_call: TRBD1; clone_size: -; cdr3_aa: CASRIQGAGTGELFF; cdr3_nt: TGTGCCAGCAGGATACAGGGGGCGGGGACCGGGGAGCTGTTTTTT
v_call: TRBV5-4; j_call: TRBJ1-1; d_call: TRBD1; clone_size: -; cdr3_aa: CASSLQGGTEAFF; cdr3_nt: TGTGCCAGCAGCTTACAGGGGGGCACTGAAGCTTTCTTT
v_call: TRBV7-2; j_call: TRBJ2-7; d_call: TRBD2; clone_size: -; cdr3_aa: CASSPWGLGTYEQYF; cdr3_nt: TGTGCCAGCAGCCCGTGGGGACTAGGAACCTACGAGCAGTACTTC
v_call: TRBV11-3; j_call: TRBJ2-2; d_call: TRBD1; clone_size: -; cdr3_aa: CASSSRDRDNTGELFF; cdr3_nt: TGTGCCAGCAGCTCCCGGGACAGGGATAACACCGGGGAGCTGTTTTTT
v_call: TRBV7-6; j_call: TRBJ2-7; d_call: TRBD1; clone_size: -; cdr3_aa: CASSLRQGMGEQYF; cdr3_nt: TGTGCCAGCAGCCTCCGACAGGGGATGGGCGAGCAGTACTTC
v_call: TRBV6-1; j_call: TRBJ1-1; d_call: TRBD1; clone_size: -; cdr3_aa: CASSENRGRFTFF; cdr3_nt: TGTGCCAGCAGTGAAAACAGGGGGCGCTTTACTTTCTTT
v_call: TRBV2; j_call: TRBJ2-7; d_call: -; clone_size: -; cdr3_aa: CASRITYEQYF; cdr3_nt: TGTGCCAGCAGAATTACCTACGAGCAGTACTTC
v_call: TRBV7-9; j_call: TRBJ1-1; d_call: TRBD1; clone_size: -; cdr3_aa: CASSPQGGNTEAFF; cdr3_nt: TGTGCCAGCAGCCCGCAGGGGGGGAACACTGAAGCTTTCTTT
v_call: TRBV15; j_call: TRBJ1-2; d_call: -; clone_size: -; cdr3_aa: CATSVLGQEYGYTF; cdr3_nt: TGTGCCACCAGCGTGCTTGGGCAGGAATATGGCTACACCTTC
v_call: TRBV5-1; j_call: TRBJ1-1; d_call: TRBD1; clone_size: -; cdr3_aa: CASSLGNTGQANTEAFF; cdr3_nt: TGCGCCAGCAGCTTGGGGAACACGGGACAGGCCAACACTGAAGCTTTCTTT
v_call: TRBV19; j_call: TRBJ2-1; d_call: TRBD2; clone_size: -; cdr3_aa: CASSIGRGREQYNEQFF; cdr3_nt: TGTGCCAGTAGTATAGGAAGAGGGCGGGAGCAATACAATGAGCAGTTCTTC
v_call: TRBV9; j_call: TRBJ2-1; d_call: TRBD2; clone_size: few; cdr3_aa: CASSAPMRASGGASYEQFF; cdr3_nt: TGTGCCAGCAGCGCCCCGATGAGGGCTAGCGGGGGGGCCAGCTATGAGCAGTTCTTC
v_call: TRBV2; j_call: TRBJ2-7; d_call: -; clone_size: -; cdr3_aa: CASRPGHPTYEQYF; cdr3_nt: TGTGCCAGCAGACCGGGACACCCGACCTACGAGCAGTACTTC
v_call: TRBV7-6; j_call: TRBJ2-1; d_call: TRBD1; clone_size: -; cdr3_aa: CASSLRPGQNYNEQFF; cdr3_nt: TGTGCCAGCAGCCTTAGGCCGGGACAGAACTACAATGAGCAGTTCTTC
v_call: TRBV5-1; j_call: TRBJ1-1; d_call: TRBD1; clone_size: -; cdr3_aa: CASSSEGTATEAFF; cdr3_nt: TGCGCCAGCAGCTCGGAAGGGACAGCCACTGAAGCTTTCTTT
v_call: TRBV27; j_call: TRBJ1-2; d_call: -; clone_size: -; cdr3_aa: CASSRTRLLGAGGYTF; cdr3_nt: TGTGCCAGCAGCCGTACGCGCCTCCTGGGGGCGGGCGGCTACACCTTC
v_call: TRBV6-5; j_call: TRBJ2-2; d_call: TRBD2; clone_size: -; cdr3_aa: CASSRTSGAPGELFF; cdr3_nt: TGTGCCAGCAGTCGGACTAGCGGGGCCCCCGGGGAGCTGTTTTTT
v_call: TRBV6-1; j_call: TRBJ2-2; d_call: -; clone_size: few; cdr3_aa: CASTSQPPRTGELFF; cdr3_nt: TGTGCCAGCACCAGCCAGCCCCCGCGGACCGGGGAGCTGTTTTTT
v_call: TRBV30; j_call: TRBJ2-5; d_call: TRBD2; clone_size: -; cdr3_aa: CAWSVALGLAGEETQYF; cdr3_nt: TGTGCCTGGAGTGTTGCCCTCGGACTAGCGGGAGAAGAGACCCAGTACTTC
v_call: TRBV7-9; j_call: TRBJ1-3; d_call: -; clone_size: -; cdr3_aa: CASSLGGNTIYF; cdr3_nt: TGTGCCAGCAGCCTCGGGGGAAACACCATATATTTT
v_call: TRBV4-1; j_call: TRBJ1-3; d_call: -; clone_size: -; cdr3_aa: CASSPTGASGNTIYF; cdr3_nt: TGCGCCAGCAGCCCAACGGGAGCATCTGGAAACACCATATATTTT
v_call: TRBV19; j_call: TRBJ1-1; d_call: -; clone_size: -; cdr3_aa: CASSIETGTEAFF; cdr3_nt: TGTGCCAGTAGTATAGAAACGGGCACTGAAGCTTTCTTT
v_call: TRBV5-1; j_call: TRBJ1-1; d_call: -; clone_size: -; cdr3_aa: CASSPPGNTEAFF; cdr3_nt: TGCGCCAGCAGTCCGCCAGGGAACACTGAAGCTTTCTTT
v_call: TRBV7-9; j_call: TRBJ2-1; d_call: -; clone_size: -; cdr3_aa: CASSRGGSSYNEQFF; cdr3_nt: TGTGCCAGCAGCCGAGGGGGTAGCTCCTACAATGAGCAGTTCTTC
v_call: TRBV5-4; j_call: TRBJ2-3; d_call: -; clone_size: -; cdr3_aa: CASSFQGFDTQYF; cdr3_nt: TGTGCCAGCAGCTTTCAGGGATTTGATACGCAGTATTTT
v_call: TRBV5-1; j_call: TRBJ2-7; d_call: TRBD1; clone_size: -; cdr3_aa: CASSVRTGAYEQYF; cdr3_nt: TGCGCCAGCAGCGTCAGGACAGGGGCCTACGAGCAGTACTTC
v_call: TRBV10-1; j_call: TRBJ2-5; d_call: TRBD1; clone_size: -; cdr3_aa: CASRGIRQGGLKETQYF; cdr3_nt: TGCGCCAGCAGGGGTATCCGACAGGGGGGCCTTAAAGAGACCCAGTACTTC
v_call: TRBV18; j_call: TRBJ1-4; d_call: -; clone_size: -; cdr3_aa: CASSPLTDEKLFF; cdr3_nt: TGTGCCAGCTCACCATTGACAGATGAAAAACTGTTTTTT
v_call: TRBV5-1; j_call: TRBJ1-1; d_call: TRBD1; clone_size: -; cdr3_aa: CASGTGQGARNTEAFF; cdr3_nt: TGCGCCAGCGGTACGGGACAGGGGGCCCGGAACACTGAAGCTTTCTTT
v_call: TRBV6-5; j_call: TRBJ1-2; d_call: -; clone_size: -; cdr3_aa: CASSYLLSGQGYTF; cdr3_nt: TGTGCCAGCAGTTACTTATTATCAGGGCAGGGCTACACCTTC
v_call: TRBV5-5; j_call: TRBJ1-2; d_call: -; clone_size: -; cdr3_aa: CASSLQGPANYGYTF; cdr3_nt: TGTGCCAGCAGCTTACAGGGACCCGCTAACTATGGCTACACCTTC
v_call: TRBV28; j_call: TRBJ1-2; d_call: TRBD1; clone_size: few; cdr3_aa: CASSLSGQGGGYTF; cdr3_nt: TGTGCCAGCAGTCTCTCGGGACAGGGGGGTGGCTACACCTTC
v_call: TRBV18; j_call: TRBJ2-3; d_call: TRBD1; clone_size: -; cdr3_aa: CASSPWADRDPDTQYF; cdr3_nt: TGTGCCAGCTCACCATGGGCAGACAGGGACCCAGATACGCAGTATTTT
v_call: TRBV28; j_call: TRBJ2-5; d_call: TRBD2; clone_size: -; cdr3_aa: CASSPNGGQETQYF; cdr3_nt: TGTGCCAGCAGTCCCAACGGGGGGCAAGAGACCCAGTACTTC
v_call: TRBV28; j_call: TRBJ2-7; d_call: TRBD2; clone_size: -; cdr3_aa: CASRLAGGSSYEQYF; cdr3_nt: TGTGCCAGCAGGCTTGCGGGGGGAAGCTCCTACGAGCAGTACTTC
v_call: TRBV7-6; j_call: TRBJ2-5; d_call: -; clone_size: -; cdr3_aa: CASSTNRAHQETQYF; cdr3_nt: TGTGCCAGCAGCACTAACAGGGCCCATCAAGAGACCCAGTACTTC
v_call: TRBV19; j_call: TRBJ1-4; d_call: -; clone_size: -; cdr3_aa: CASSIWGTLNEKLFF; cdr3_nt: TGTGCCAGTAGTATTTGGGGGACACTTAATGAAAAACTGTTTTTT